The 11 T cell receptor beta chains presented below share a single source sample, sequenced in a study of regulatory T cells in long-lasting Graves disease. iRepertoire HTBI primers and Arm-PCR of CDR3 regions built TCR beta libraries. Using its own MiXCR run on the multiplex PCR reads, TCRdb lists one record per CDR3 protein. The sample yields around 340,000 distinct CDR3 sequences, around a fifth seen once. Indicated time point: persistent/refractory GD, antithyroid drugs over 5 years with positive TRAb. RNA from PBMCs was the source of the TCR library. The sequencing used peripheral blood mononuclear cells (PBMCs), collected when the disease was refractory, from a patient treated with antithyroid drugs. These receptors all stem from a female donor with Graves disease.

This rearrangement joins TRBV7-9 to TRBJ2-2; 8 bases align to TRBD1. The J segment lost 4 bases and the V segment lost 4 bases, leaving 5 bases of the junction unmatched. The CDR3 extends over 15 amino acids. The germline gives CDR1 SEHNR, CDR2 FQNEAQ (reference sequence). CDR3 bases: TGTGCCAGCAGCTCGAGGACAGGGTTCACCGGGGAGCTGTTTTTT. It translates to CASSSRTGFTGELFF.

This clonotype came up a few times. The chain is built from TRBV11-1 and TRBJ1-1; possible D gene TRBD1, 6 bases. Trimming took off 5 bases at V and 2 bases at J, with 15 bases between the two ends. CDR1 and CDR2 (germline): SGHAT, FQDESV (reference sequence). CDR3 length: 15 amino acids. CDR3 residues: CASSPGDTRNTEAFF. The CDR3 DNA reads TGTGCCAGCAGCCCGGGGGACACCCGAAACACTGAAGCTTTCTTT.

The chain recombines TRBV7-3 with TRBJ2-3; no definite D call. The germline CDR1 and CDR2 sequences are SGHTA and FQGTGA. Trimming shortened V by 5 bases and J by 6 bases, and 15 bases separated the two germline ends. The CDR3 length is 14 residues. Here the CDR3 reads CASSPPHRPDTQYF. The CDR3 nucleotides are TGTGCCAGCAGCCCTCCCCATCGTCCCGATACGCAGTATTTT.

This clonotype was seen repeatedly, ten times or more. V and J are TRBV12-3 or TRBV12-4 and TRBJ1-5; no definite D call. This CDR3 contains 14 residues. The V end was cut by 3 bases, the J end by 3 bases, with 9 bases between. The CDR3 loop reads CASSFGIFNQPQHF. CDR3 DNA sequence: TGTGCCAGCAGTTTTGGAATCTTCAATCAGCCCCAGCATTTT.

About this clonotype: A much larger clone differs by one base, so this may be a read error. Because it lacks the conserved phenylalanine or tryptophan at the end, this CDR3 is likely a read error. The genes are TRBV6-2 or TRBV6-3 and TRBJ2-5; TRBD1 matches 9 bases. The CDR3 sequence is 14 residues long. With 6 bases clipped from V and 5 bases from J, the junction kept 7 bases outside the gene matches. Per germline, CDR1 MNHEY and CDR2 SVGEGT. The CDR3 DNA follows: TGTGCCAGCAGCGCACAGGGGGCGCGGGAGACCCAGTACCTC. Its translation: CASSAQGARETQYL.

In this sample, this clonotype turned up a few times. The chain joins TRBV2 to TRBJ2-3, with D unresolved. Trimming pared 3 bases from V and 0 bases from J, leaving 7 bases between. In germline, CDR1 is SNHLY, CDR2 FYNNEI. This CDR3 comprises 14 residues. This CDR3 is CASSDGRSTDTQYF. The CDR3 DNA reads TGTGCCAGCAGTGACGGACGGAGCACAGATACGCAGTATTTT.

This clonotype was detected ten times or more. This chain joins TRBV11-3 and TRBJ2-7, with 7 nucleotides matching TRBD1. The germline V gene has CDR1 SGHNT and CDR2 YENEEA. J lost 0 bases, V lost 5 bases, and 4 bases had no gene match. This CDR3 has 14 amino acids. CDR3 loop: CASSPGQASYEQYF. The CDR3 DNA is TGTGCCAGCAGCCCCGGACAGGCCTCCTACGAGCAGTACTTC.

This clonotype was observed once. A single base is all that separates this from a far larger clone, so a read error is likely. The rearrangement links TRBV7-2 to TRBJ1-2; 9 positions agree with TRBD1. Germline CDR1 is SGHTA and CDR2 is FQGNSA. J gave up 10 bases and V 5 bases, and 5 bases lay outside the gene matches. CDR3 length equals 12 residues. DNA of the CDR3: TGTGCCAGCAGCCGGACAGGGGCGGACTACACCTTC. It yields the protein CASSRTGADYTF. Full variable domain (missing parts from reference TRBV7-2 and TRBJ1-2): GAGVSQSPSNKVTEKGKDVELRCDPISGHTALYWYRQSLGQGLEFLIYFQGNSAPDKSGLPSDRFSAERTGGSVSTLTIQRTQQEDSAVYLCASSRTGADYTFGSGTRLTVV.

This clonotype came up many times. This CDR3 reads CASGTYRREQYF. CDR3 bases: TGTGCCAGTGGGACTTATCGGCGGGAGCAGTACTTC. The J gene is TRBJ2-7, the V gene TRBV11-2; a possible D gene is TRBD2 (6 bases). This CDR3 is 12 amino acids long. Germline V gene sequence: CDR1 SGHAT, CDR2 FQNNGV. Between the trimmed V and J ends, which lost 9 bases and 7 bases, there was a span of 16 bases.

About this clonotype itself: This may be a read error: a much more frequent sequence differs by one nucleotide. The conserved closing phenylalanine or tryptophan is absent in this CDR3, likely reflecting a read error. The chain uses TRBV6-1 and TRBJ2-7; D call uncertain. The length of the CDR3 is 13 residues. V was shortened by 0 bases and J by 3 bases, with 6 bases between the two germline ends. Germline V gene data show CDR1 as MNHNS and CDR2 as SASEGT. CDR3 nucleotide sequence: TGTGCCAGCAGTGAAGCGTCGGACTACGAGCAGTACTCC. Its protein is CASSEASDYEQYS.

This clonotype was counted a few times. The chain joins TRBV2 to TRBJ2-2, with D perhaps matching TRBD2 (5 bases). V lost 4 bases to trimming and J lost 4 bases, with 10 bases between them. CDR3 size: 14 residues. Germline V gene sequence: CDR1 SNHLY, CDR2 FYNNEI. The CDR3 DNA follows: TGTGCCAGCAGTGGGCGGGCGACCACCGGGGAGCTGTTTTTT. It specifies CASSGRATTGELFF.